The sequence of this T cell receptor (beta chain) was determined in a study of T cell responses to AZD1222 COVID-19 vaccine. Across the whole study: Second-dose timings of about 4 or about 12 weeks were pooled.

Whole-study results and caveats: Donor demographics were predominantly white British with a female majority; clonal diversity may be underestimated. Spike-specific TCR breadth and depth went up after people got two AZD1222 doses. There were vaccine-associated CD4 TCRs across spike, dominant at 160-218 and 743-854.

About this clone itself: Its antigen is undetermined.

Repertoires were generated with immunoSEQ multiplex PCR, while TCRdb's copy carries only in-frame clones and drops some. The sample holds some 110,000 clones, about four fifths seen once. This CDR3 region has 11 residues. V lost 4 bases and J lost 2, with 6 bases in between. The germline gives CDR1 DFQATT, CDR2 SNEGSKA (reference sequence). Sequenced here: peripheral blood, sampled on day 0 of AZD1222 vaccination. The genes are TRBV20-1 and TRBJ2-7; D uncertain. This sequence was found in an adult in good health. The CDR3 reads CSATVPYEQYF. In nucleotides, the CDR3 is TGCAGTGCTACGGTACCCTACGAGCAGTACTTC.